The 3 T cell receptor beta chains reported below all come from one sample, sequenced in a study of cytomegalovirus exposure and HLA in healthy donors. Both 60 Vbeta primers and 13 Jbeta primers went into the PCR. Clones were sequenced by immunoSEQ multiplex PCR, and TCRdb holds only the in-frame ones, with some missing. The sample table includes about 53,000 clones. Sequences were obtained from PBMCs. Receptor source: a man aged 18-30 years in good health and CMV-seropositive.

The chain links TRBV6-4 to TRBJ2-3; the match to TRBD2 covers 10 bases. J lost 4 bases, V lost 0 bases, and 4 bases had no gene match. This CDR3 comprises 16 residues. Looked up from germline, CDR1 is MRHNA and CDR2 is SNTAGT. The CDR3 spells CASSDSSSGSADTQYF. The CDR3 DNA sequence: TGTGCCAGCAGTGACTCCTCTAGCGGGAGTGCAGATACGCAGTATTTT.

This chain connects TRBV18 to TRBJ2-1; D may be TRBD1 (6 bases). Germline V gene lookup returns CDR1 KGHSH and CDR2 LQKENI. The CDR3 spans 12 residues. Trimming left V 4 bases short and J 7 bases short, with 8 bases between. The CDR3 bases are TGTGCCAGCTCACGGACAGATAATGAGCAGTTCTTC. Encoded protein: CASSRTDNEQFF.

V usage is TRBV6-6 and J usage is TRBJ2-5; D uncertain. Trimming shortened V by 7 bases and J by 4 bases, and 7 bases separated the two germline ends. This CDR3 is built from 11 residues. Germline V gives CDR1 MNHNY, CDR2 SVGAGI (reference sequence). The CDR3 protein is CASNERETQYF. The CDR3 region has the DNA TGTGCCAGCAACGAGCGAGAGACCCAGTACTTC.